The sequence of this T cell receptor (beta chain) was determined in a study of vaccination effects on CD4 cells after COVID-19. On this clone: What it binds is not known.

In germline, CDR1 is LGHNA, CDR2 YSLEER. This CDR3 region has 16 residues. V lost 1 base to trimming and J lost 0 bases, with 10 bases between them. The protocol was immunoSEQ multiplex PCR, while the TCRdb copy is restricted to in-frame clones and leaves out a portion. Found here are 35,000 to 45,000 clones, around 73% of them singletons; the top ten hold 15% to 20%. Expansion with viral peptide pools was applied to antigen-specific CD4+ T cells by the ViraFEST assay prior to sequencing. Following culture for ten to eleven days, CD4+ T cells were isolated. From March to December 2020, the person had a SARS-CoV-2 infection that was confirmed by PCR.

Material: CD4+ T cells from PBMCs cultured with HCoV-NL63 spike peptides, obtained before COVID-19 vaccination. The V gene is TRBV4-3, the J gene TRBJ2-4; D is uncertain. The source is a human donor who had a prior SARS-CoV-2 infection. CDR3 sequence (DNA): TGCGCCAGCAGCCAAGGTGCAGGTCGAGCCAAAAACATTCAGTACTTC. Its translation is CASSQGAGRAKNIQYF.